This T cell receptor beta chain comes out of a study of T cell responses to AZD1222 COVID-19 vaccine. General study findings and limits: Increases in Spike-specific TCR breadth and depth were seen after two AZD1222 doses. Donors skewed white British and female; clonal diversity was possibly underestimated.

On this clone itself: Its specificity is unknown.

Only in-frame clones appear in the TCRdb table, and some are missing; sequencing was by immunoSEQ multiplex PCR. The sample gives about 260,000 clones, over 85% of which show up once; roughly 0.6% is in the top ten. The CDR3 is made up of 15 amino acids. Germline lookup yields CDR1 MNHEY and CDR2 SMNVEV (reference sequence). This receptor was taken from an adult in good health. The chain joins TRBV27 to TRBJ2-5; D gene uncertain. Sequencing used peripheral blood, obtained on day 0 of AZD1222 vaccination. The CDR3 region is CARPQDPGGQETQYF. CDR3 nucleotide sequence: TGTGCTCGACCCCAAGATCCGGGTGGGCAAGAGACCCAGTACTTC.